This T cell receptor beta chain originates from a study of tumor-infiltrating lymphocytes in oesophageal squamous cell carcinoma. TCRdb redid the calling of the PCR reads with MiXCR, one entry per CDR3 protein. The data contain around 15,000 distinct CDR3 sequences, about 50% of them singletons. With 1 base removed from V and 3 bases from J, the gap between germline ends came to 10 bases. CDR1 and CDR2 (germline): SGHTA, FQGTGA. The CDR3 consists of 15 residues. Sequenced sample: esophageal tumor tissue. The chain uses TRBV7-3 and TRBJ1-3; TRBD1 is a possible D gene (6 bases). The clonotype was recovered from a male donor with esophageal squamous cell carcinoma. The CDR3 DNA reads TGTGCCAGCAGCTTAAATGGGGGGCTTGGAAACACCATATATTTT. Protein sequence: CASSLNGGLGNTIYF.